This TCR beta chain appears in the sequencing data of a study of early T cells in non-severe SARS-CoV-2 infection. The length of the CDR3 is 13 residues. Germline V gene lookup returns CDR1 KGHSH and CDR2 LQKENI. The V end was cut by 4 bases, the J end by 8 bases, with 12 bases between. TCRdb itself ran the 5' RACE reads through MiXCR, one entry per CDR3 protein. Of tens of thousands of distinct CDR3 sequences listed, around 15% are singletons. The chain carries TRBV18 and TRBJ2-1, with unresolved D. The sequence derives from an adult who was a healthcare worker with PCR-confirmed SARS-CoV-2 infection or an uninfected control (not recorded which). Sequencing used whole blood. CDR3 region: CASSQGLLDEQFF. The DNA for the CDR3 is TGTGCCAGCTCACAAGGGCTCCTCGATGAGCAGTTCTTC.